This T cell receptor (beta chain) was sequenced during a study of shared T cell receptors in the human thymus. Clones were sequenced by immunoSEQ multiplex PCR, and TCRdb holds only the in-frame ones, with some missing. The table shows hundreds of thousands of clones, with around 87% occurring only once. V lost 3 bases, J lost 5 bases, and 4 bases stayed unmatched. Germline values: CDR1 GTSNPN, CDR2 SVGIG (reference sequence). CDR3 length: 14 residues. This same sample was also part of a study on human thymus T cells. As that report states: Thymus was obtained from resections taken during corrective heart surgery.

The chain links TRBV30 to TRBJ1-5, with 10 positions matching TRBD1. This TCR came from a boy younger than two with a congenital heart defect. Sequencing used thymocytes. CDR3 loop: CAWRSGTGDQPQHF. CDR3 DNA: TGTGCCTGGAGAAGCGGGACAGGGGATCAGCCCCAGCATTTT. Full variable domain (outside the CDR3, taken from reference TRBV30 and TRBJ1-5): SQTIHQWPATLVQPVGSPLSLECTVEGTSNPNLYWYRQAAGRGLQLLFYSVGIGQISSEVPQNLSASRPQDRQFILSSKKLLLSDSGFYLCAWRSGTGDQPQHFGDGTRLSIL.